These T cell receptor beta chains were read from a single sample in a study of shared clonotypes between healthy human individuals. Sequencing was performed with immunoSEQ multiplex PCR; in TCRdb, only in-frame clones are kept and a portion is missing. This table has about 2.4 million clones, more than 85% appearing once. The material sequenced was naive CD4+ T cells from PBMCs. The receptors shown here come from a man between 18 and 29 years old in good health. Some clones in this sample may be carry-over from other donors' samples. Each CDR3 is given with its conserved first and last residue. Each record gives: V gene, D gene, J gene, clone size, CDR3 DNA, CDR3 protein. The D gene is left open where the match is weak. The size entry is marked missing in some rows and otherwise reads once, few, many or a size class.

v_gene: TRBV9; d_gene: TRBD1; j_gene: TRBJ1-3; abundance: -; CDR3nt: TGTGCCAGCAGCGTAGGGACAGGCTCTGGAAACACCATATATTTT; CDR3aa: CASSVGTGSGNTIYF
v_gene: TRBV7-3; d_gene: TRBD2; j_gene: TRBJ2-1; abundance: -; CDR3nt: TGTGCCAGCAGCTTAATTGGCGGGAGGGCCGGCGGTGAGCAGTTCTTC; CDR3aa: CASSLIGGRAGGEQFF
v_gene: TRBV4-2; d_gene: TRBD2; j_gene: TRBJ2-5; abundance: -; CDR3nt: TGTGCCAGCAGCCAAGCTCTGTCGGCTAGCGGGTCCCAGTACCAAGAGACCCAGTACTTC; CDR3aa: CASSQALSASGSQYQETQYF
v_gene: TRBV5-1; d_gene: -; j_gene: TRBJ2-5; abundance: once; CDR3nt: TGCGCCAGCAGTTTTCGGGTTGCGGAGACCCAGTACTTC; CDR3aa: CASSFRVAETQYF
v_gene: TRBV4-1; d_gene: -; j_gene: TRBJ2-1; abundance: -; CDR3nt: TGCGCCAGCAGCCAAGAAGACCGAGACAATGAGCAGTTCTTC; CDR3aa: CASSQEDRDNEQFF
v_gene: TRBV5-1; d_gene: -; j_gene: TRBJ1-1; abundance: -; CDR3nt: TGCGCCAGCAGCTTGTTAGGGGCGAACACTGAAGCTTTCTTT; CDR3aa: CASSLLGANTEAFF
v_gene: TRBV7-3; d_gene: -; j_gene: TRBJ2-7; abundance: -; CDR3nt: TGTGCCAGCAGCCGAGGACCCTCCTACGAGCAGTACTTC; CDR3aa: CASSRGPSYEQYF
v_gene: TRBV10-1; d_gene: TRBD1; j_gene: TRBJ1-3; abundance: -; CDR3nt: TGCGCCAGCAGTGATAATCGACAGGGGGTTGGAAACACCATATATTTT; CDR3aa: CASSDNRQGVGNTIYF
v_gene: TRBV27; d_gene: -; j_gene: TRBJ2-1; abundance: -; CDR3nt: TGTGCCAGCAGTATTAGCGGAGGGACTTACAATGAGCAGTTCTTC; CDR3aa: CASSISGGTYNEQFF
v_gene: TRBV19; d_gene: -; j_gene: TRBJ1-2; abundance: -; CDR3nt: TGTGCCAGTACCCCCGGACGACCCTATGGCTACACCTTC; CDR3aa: CASTPGRPYGYTF
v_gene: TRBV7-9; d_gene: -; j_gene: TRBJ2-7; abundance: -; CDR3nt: TGTGCCAGCAGCTCACCTACGGACGGAAGGGACGAGCAGTACTTC; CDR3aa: CASSSPTDGRDEQYF
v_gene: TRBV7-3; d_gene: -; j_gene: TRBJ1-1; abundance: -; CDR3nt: TGTGCCAGCAGCCCCGACACGAACACTGAAGCTTTCTTT; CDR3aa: CASSPDTNTEAFF
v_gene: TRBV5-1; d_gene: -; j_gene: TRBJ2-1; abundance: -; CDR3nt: TGCGCCAGCAGCTCCGGCGGGCAGGGGCCGGAAAGTGAGCAGTTCTTC; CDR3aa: CASSSGGQGPESEQFF
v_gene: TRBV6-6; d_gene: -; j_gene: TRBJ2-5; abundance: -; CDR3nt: TGTGCCAGCAGTTACTCGACGGGAGTAGGCCAAGAGACCCAGTACTTC; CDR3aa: CASSYSTGVGQETQYF
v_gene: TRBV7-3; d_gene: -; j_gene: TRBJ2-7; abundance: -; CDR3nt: TGTGCCAGCAGCCCTGGGCTGTCACCGAGCGAGCAGTACTTC; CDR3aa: CASSPGLSPSEQYF
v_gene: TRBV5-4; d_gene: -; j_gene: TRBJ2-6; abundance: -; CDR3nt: TGTGCCAGCAGCCCCCGAGCCTTTCGGGACTTTTCCTCTGGGGCCAACGTCCTGACTTTC; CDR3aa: CASSPRAFRDFSSGANVLTF
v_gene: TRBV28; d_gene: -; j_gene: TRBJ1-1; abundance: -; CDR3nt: TGTGCCAGCTTCGTCGCCGGGAACACTGAAGCTTTCTTT; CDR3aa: CASFVAGNTEAFF
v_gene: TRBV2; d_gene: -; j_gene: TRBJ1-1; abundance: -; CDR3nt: TGTGCCAGCAGACCCAAAGGGCGGGGGGACACTGAAGCTTTCTTT; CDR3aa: CASRPKGRGDTEAFF
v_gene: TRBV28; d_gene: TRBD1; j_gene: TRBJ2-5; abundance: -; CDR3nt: TGTGCCAGCAGCCAATACAGGGGGACAGAGACCCAGTACTTC; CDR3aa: CASSQYRGTETQYF
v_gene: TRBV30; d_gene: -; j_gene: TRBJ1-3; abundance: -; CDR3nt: TGTGCCTGGAGTGTACAAGTATCTGGAAACACCATATATTTT; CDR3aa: CAWSVQVSGNTIYF
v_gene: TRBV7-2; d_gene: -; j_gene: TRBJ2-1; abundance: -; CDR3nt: TGTGCCAGCGCCCTCTCCTACAATGAGCAGTTCTTC; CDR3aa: CASALSYNEQFF
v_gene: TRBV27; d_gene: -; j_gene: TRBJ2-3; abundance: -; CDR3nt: TGTGCCAGCAGTTTATCCAGGGCATTTGATGCGCAGTATTTT; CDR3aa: CASSLSRAFDAQYF
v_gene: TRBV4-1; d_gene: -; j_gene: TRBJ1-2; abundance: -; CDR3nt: TGCGCCAGCAGCCAAGATGGCCAAAGACAGGTTACCTTC; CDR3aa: CASSQDGQRQVTF
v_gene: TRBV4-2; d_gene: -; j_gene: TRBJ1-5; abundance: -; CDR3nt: TGTGCCAGCAGCCAAGATGAGGCGGCGAATCAGCCCCAGCATTTT; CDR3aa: CASSQDEAANQPQHF
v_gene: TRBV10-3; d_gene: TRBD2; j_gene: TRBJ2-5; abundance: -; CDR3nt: TGTGCCATCAGTCCAGCGGGAGTTGGTCAAGAGACCCAGTACTTC; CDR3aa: CAISPAGVGQETQYF
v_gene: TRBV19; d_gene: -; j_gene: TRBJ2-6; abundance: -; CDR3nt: TGTGCCAGTCGGAGGGAGGAAGTACTCTCTGGGGCCAACGTCCTGACTTTC; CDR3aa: CASRREEVLSGANVLTF
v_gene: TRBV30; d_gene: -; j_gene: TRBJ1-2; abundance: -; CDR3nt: TGTGCCTGGAGTGTCGGGAGGTCGGGCTACACCTTC; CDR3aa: CAWSVGRSGYTF
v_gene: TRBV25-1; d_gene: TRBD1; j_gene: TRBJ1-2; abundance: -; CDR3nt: TGTGCCAGCAGTGGGGACAGTCTCGTCTATGGCTACACCTTC; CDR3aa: CASSGDSLVYGYTF
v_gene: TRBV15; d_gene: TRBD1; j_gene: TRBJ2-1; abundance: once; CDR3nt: TGTGCCACCAGCAGTGACCCGCCGGGACAGGGTAGGGATGAGCAGTTCTTC; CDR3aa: CATSSDPPGQGRDEQFF
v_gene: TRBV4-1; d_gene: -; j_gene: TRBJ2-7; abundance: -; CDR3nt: TGCGCCAGCAGCCAAGAGGGTACTTACGAGCAGTACTTC; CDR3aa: CASSQEGTYEQYF
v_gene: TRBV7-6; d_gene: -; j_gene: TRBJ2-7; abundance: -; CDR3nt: TGTGCCAGCAGCCTAACCATGGTGGCTTACGAGCAGTACTTC; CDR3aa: CASSLTMVAYEQYF
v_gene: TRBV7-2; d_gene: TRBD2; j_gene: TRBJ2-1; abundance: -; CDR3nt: TGTGCCAGCAGCTTAGCCGGACTAGCGGGGGTCAATGAGCAGTTCTTC; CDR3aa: CASSLAGLAGVNEQFF
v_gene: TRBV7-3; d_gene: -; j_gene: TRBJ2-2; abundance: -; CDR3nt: TGTGCCAGCGGAAACACCGGGGAGCTGTTTTTT; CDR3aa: CASGNTGELFF
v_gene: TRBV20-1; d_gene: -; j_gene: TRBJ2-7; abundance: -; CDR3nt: TGCAGTGCTAGTATCAGCTACGAGCAGTACTTC; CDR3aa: CSASISYEQYF
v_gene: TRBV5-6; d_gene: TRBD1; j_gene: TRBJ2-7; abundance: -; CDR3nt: TGTGCCAGCAGCTTGGACCTCGGGACAGGATTTTACGAGCAGTACTTC; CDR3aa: CASSLDLGTGFYEQYF
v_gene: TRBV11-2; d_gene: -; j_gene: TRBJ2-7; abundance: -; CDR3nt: TGTGCCAGCAGCTCACAACCCCCAGGGGCGGGAGTTGGAGAGCAGTACTTC; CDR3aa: CASSSQPPGAGVGEQYF
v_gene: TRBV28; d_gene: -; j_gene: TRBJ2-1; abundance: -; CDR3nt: TGTGCCACCTCCACCGGGGGGCCGAGCTCCTACAATGAGCAGTTCTTC; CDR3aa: CATSTGGPSSYNEQFF